This T cell receptor (beta chain) appears in the sequencing data of a study of blood T cell repertoires in COVID-19. This clone was seen many times. The V and J ends lost 7 bases and 10 bases respectively, with 17 bases between them. Germline CDR1 MNHEY, CDR2 SVGAGI. The CDR3 totals 14 residues. Assay: immunoSEQ multiplex PCR; the TCRdb copy retains only in-frame clones and omits some. The sample lists around 250,000 clones, roughly 85% occurring once. Sequencing was performed on PBMCs or T cells enriched from blood (not recorded which). This sequence originates from a man between 35 and 55 years old who had been exposed to COVID-19. The chain recombines TRBV6-5 with TRBJ1-6; no definite D call. CDR3 protein: CASKEHRPGSPLHF. In DNA form, the CDR3 reads TGTGCCAGCAAGGAACATCGCCCAGGCTCACCCCTCCACTTT.